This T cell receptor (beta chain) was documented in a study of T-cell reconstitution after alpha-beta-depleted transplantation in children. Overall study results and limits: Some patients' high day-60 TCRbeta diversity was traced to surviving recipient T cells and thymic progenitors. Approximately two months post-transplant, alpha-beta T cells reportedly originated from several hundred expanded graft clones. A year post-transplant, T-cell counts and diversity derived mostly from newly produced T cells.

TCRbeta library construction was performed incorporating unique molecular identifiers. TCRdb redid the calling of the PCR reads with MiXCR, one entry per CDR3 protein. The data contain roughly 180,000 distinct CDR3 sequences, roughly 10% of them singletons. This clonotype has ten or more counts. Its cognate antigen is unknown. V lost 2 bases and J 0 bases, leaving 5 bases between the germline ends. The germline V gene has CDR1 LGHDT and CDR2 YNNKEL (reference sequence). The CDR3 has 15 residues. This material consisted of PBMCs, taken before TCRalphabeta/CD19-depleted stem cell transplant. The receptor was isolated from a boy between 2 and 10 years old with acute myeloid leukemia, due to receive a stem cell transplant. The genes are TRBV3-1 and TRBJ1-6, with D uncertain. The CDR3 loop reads CASSQRSSYNSPLHF. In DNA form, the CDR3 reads TGTGCCAGCAGCCAAAGGAGCTCCTATAATTCACCCCTCCACTTT.